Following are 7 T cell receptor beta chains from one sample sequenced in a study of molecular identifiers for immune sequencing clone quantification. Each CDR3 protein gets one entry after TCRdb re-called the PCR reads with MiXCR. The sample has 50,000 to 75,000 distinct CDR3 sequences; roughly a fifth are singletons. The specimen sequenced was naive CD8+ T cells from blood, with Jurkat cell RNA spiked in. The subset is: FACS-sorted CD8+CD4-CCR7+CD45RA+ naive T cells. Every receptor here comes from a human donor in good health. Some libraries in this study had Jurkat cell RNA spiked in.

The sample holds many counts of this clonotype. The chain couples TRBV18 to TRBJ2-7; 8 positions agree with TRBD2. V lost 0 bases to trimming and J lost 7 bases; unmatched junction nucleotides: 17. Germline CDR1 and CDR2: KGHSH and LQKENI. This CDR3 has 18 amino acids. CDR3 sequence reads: CASSPPIGREREPGEQYF. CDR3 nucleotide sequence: TGTGCCAGCTCACCACCTATTGGAAGGGAGCGGGAGCCGGGGGAGCAGTACTTC.

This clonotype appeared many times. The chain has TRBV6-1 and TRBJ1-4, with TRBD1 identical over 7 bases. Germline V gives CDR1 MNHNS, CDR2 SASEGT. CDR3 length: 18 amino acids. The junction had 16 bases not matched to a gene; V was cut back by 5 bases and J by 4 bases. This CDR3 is CASSFVEVWTGLNEKLFF. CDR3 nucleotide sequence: TGTGCCAGCAGTTTTGTGGAGGTTTGGACAGGCCTTAATGAAAAACTGTTTTTT.

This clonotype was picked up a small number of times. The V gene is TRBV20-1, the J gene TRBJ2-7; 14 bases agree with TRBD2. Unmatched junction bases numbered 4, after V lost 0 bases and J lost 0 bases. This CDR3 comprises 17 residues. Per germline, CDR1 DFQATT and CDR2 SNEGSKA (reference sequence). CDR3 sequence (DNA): TGCAGTGCTAGAGAAGGGACTAGCGGGGGTAGCTCCTACGAGCAGTACTTC. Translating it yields CSAREGTSGGSSYEQYF.

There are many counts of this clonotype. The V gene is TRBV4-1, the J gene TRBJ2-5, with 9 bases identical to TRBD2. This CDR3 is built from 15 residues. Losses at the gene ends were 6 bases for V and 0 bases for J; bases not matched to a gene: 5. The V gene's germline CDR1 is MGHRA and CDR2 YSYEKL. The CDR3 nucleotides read TGCGCCAGCAGAGGAAGGACTAGCGACCAAGAGACCCAGTACTTC. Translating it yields CASRGRTSDQETQYF.

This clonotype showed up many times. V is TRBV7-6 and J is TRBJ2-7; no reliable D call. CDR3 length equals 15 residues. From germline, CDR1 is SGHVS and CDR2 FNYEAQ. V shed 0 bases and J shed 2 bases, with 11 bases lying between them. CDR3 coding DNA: TGTGCCAGCAGCTTAGCCCGGGCCAGCACCTACGAGCAGTACTTC. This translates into CASSLARASTYEQYF.

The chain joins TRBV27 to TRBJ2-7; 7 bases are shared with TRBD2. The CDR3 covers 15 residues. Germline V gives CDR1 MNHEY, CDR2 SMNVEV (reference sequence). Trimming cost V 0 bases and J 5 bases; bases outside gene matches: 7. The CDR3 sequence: CASSLSGGRANEQYF. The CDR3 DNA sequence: TGTGCCAGCAGTTTATCGGGTGGGAGGGCCAACGAGCAGTACTTC.

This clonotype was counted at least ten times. CDR3 in DNA: TGTGCCAGCAGTTTGGCGACTAGGGACGAGCAGTACTTC. Its protein is CASSLATRDEQYF. The chain recombines TRBV27 with TRBJ2-7; a weak D match, TRBD2 (6 bases). Trimming removed 3 bases at V and 5 bases at J, with 11 bases between. The germline CDR1 and CDR2 sequences are MNHEY and SMNVEV (reference sequence). The CDR3 contains 13 residues.